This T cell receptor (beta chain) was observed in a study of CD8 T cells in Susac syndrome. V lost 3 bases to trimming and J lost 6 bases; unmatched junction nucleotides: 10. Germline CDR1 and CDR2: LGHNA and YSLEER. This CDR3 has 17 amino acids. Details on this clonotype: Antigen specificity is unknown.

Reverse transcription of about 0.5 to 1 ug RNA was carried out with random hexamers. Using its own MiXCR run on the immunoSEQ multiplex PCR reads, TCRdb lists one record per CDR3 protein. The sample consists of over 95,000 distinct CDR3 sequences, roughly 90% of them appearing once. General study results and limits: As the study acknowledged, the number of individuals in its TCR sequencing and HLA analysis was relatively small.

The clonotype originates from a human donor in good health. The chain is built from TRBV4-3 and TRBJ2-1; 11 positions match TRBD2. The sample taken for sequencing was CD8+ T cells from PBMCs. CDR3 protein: CASSQDLAGGLLNEQFF. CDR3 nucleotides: TGCGCCAGCAGCCAGGATCTAGCGGGGGGCCTACTCAATGAGCAGTTCTTC.